The rows below give T cell receptor beta chains drawn from one sample of a study of graft-versus-host responses after intestinal transplantation. Sequencing used immunoSEQ multiplex PCR; TCRdb keeps in-frame clones, though not all of them. The table records approximately 85,000 clones, approximately 92% of them present only once. Their recognized antigens are unknown. The sample in question was unstimulated CD8+ T cells sorted from spleen or lymph node cells, obtained before transplant. The receptor source for this set is a human donor who was the organ donor for an intestinal transplant. CDR3s include the opening cysteine and the closing phenylalanine or tryptophan. The D gene is left open where the match is weak. Rows give clone size only sometimes, using once, few, many, or a class for an expanded clone.

CDR3 DNA: TGCGCCAGCAGCCAAAGGCACTCCAGGTACGAGCAGTACTTC
CDR3 protein: CASSQRHSRYEQYF
D gene: -
clone size: -
V gene: TRBV4-1
J gene: TRBJ2-7

CDR3 DNA: TGTGCCAGCAGCGACCAGGGGGCCTACGAGCAGTACTTC
CDR3 protein: CASSDQGAYEQYF
D gene: TRBD1
clone size: -
V gene: TRBV6-6
J gene: TRBJ2-7

CDR3 DNA: TGTGCCGGGGGGTCTTATGGCTACACCTTC
CDR3 protein: CAGGSYGYTF
D gene: -
clone size: -
V gene: TRBV2
J gene: TRBJ1-2

CDR3 DNA: TGTGCCAGCAGCTTAGAAGCCGGCTACGAGCAGTACTTC
CDR3 protein: CASSLEAGYEQYF
D gene: -
clone size: -
V gene: TRBV7-9
J gene: TRBJ2-7

CDR3 DNA: TGTGCCAGCAGGGGGGGGAAATCCTACGAGCAGTACTTC
CDR3 protein: CASRGGKSYEQYF
D gene: TRBD2
clone size: -
V gene: TRBV25-1
J gene: TRBJ2-7

CDR3 DNA: TGTGCCAGCAGCTTAGATCACGGGACAGTCTCTGGAAACACCATATATTTT
CDR3 protein: CASSLDHGTVSGNTIYF
D gene: TRBD1
clone size: -
V gene: TRBV7-4
J gene: TRBJ1-3

CDR3 DNA: TGTGCCAGCAGCTTACGGAGGATTAAGGAGACCCAGTACTTC
CDR3 protein: CASSLRRIKETQYF
D gene: -
clone size: -
V gene: TRBV7-8
J gene: TRBJ2-5

CDR3 DNA: TGTGCCAGCAGTTTAAGTCCAGGGGCCAATCAGCCCCAGCATTTT
CDR3 protein: CASSLSPGANQPQHF
D gene: -
clone size: -
V gene: TRBV27
J gene: TRBJ1-5

CDR3 DNA: TGTGCCAGCAGCCAGACAGTTTACGAGCAGTACTTC
CDR3 protein: CASSQTVYEQYF
D gene: -
clone size: -
V gene: TRBV7-9
J gene: TRBJ2-7

CDR3 DNA: TGTGCCACTGCGACTAGCCTATCCGCAAATGAGCAGTTCTTC
CDR3 protein: CATATSLSANEQFF
D gene: TRBD2
clone size: -
V gene: TRBV28
J gene: TRBJ2-1

CDR3 DNA: TGTGCCAGCAGTCCCGACCCGCGGGTGGGCCACTATGGCTACACCTTC
CDR3 protein: CASSPDPRVGHYGYTF
D gene: -
clone size: -
V gene: TRBV5-6
J gene: TRBJ1-2

CDR3 DNA: TGTGCCAGCAGCACCCGTGAAAGGACTTTCACAGATACGCAGTATTTT
CDR3 protein: CASSTRERTFTDTQYF
D gene: -
clone size: -
V gene: TRBV7-2
J gene: TRBJ2-3

CDR3 DNA: TGCGCCAGCAGCTCCCCATGGGGTAGCGGGAGGTCAGAGACCCAGTACTTC
CDR3 protein: CASSSPWGSGRSETQYF
D gene: TRBD2
clone size: -
V gene: TRBV5-1
J gene: TRBJ2-5

CDR3 DNA: TGTGCCAGCAGTCCCGCGCGAGACAAAATATATGAAGCTTTCTTT
CDR3 protein: CASSPARDKIYEAFF
D gene: -
clone size: -
V gene: TRBV28
J gene: TRBJ1-1

CDR3 DNA: TGTGCCACCAGCAGAAGGGCTAGAGGGTCCACAGATACGCAGTATTTT
CDR3 protein: CATSRRARGSTDTQYF
D gene: -
clone size: -
V gene: TRBV15
J gene: TRBJ2-3

CDR3 DNA: TGTGCCAGCGGGGGTAGCGGGAGGAAAAACATTCAGTACTTC
CDR3 protein: CASGGSGRKNIQYF
D gene: TRBD2
clone size: -
V gene: TRBV11-2
J gene: TRBJ2-4

CDR3 DNA: TGTGCCAGCAGCTTAGAGGCTATCGTGGGGGAGGGTGTGGGTAATGAGCAGTTCTTC
CDR3 protein: CASSLEAIVGEGVGNEQFF
D gene: TRBD2
clone size: -
V gene: TRBV7-9
J gene: TRBJ2-1

CDR3 DNA: TGTGCCAGCTCACCGGGTCTGGGACAGGGCTCCCACGAGCAGTACTTC
CDR3 protein: CASSPGLGQGSHEQYF
D gene: TRBD1
clone size: -
V gene: TRBV18
J gene: TRBJ2-7

CDR3 DNA: TGTGCCAGCAGCCCCTATGTCTCCACAGATACGCAGTATTTT
CDR3 protein: CASSPYVSTDTQYF
D gene: -
clone size: -
V gene: TRBV7-8
J gene: TRBJ2-3

CDR3 DNA: TGTGCCAGTAGTGGAGCCAACTATGGCTACACCTTC
CDR3 protein: CASSGANYGYTF
D gene: -
clone size: -
V gene: TRBV19
J gene: TRBJ1-2

CDR3 DNA: TGTGCCAGTAGTATAGTCGGGGCCTACGAGCAGTACTTC
CDR3 protein: CASSIVGAYEQYF
D gene: -
clone size: -
V gene: TRBV19
J gene: TRBJ2-7

CDR3 DNA: TGTGCCAGCAGCTCCCAGGGGGGACGGGTGTCCTACAATGAGCAGTTCTTC
CDR3 protein: CASSSQGGRVSYNEQFF
D gene: -
clone size: -
V gene: TRBV7-8
J gene: TRBJ2-1

CDR3 DNA: TGTGCCAGCTCACCAAGGCGAGGCTTCGTTAACTATGGCTACACCTTC
CDR3 protein: CASSPRRGFVNYGYTF
D gene: -
clone size: -
V gene: TRBV18
J gene: TRBJ1-2

CDR3 DNA: TGTGCCAGCAGTGATTCGGAGGGGGGGGACCCTAGGCACGAGCAGTACTTC
CDR3 protein: CASSDSEGGDPRHEQYF
D gene: -
clone size: -
V gene: TRBV2
J gene: TRBJ2-7

CDR3 DNA: TGTGCCAGCAGTGAGAGCGGATCTAACTATGGCTACACCTTC
CDR3 protein: CASSESGSNYGYTF
D gene: -
clone size: -
V gene: TRBV2
J gene: TRBJ1-2

CDR3 DNA: TGCGCCAGCAGCCACCTAACAGGGCTTGGAGGAAACACCATATATTTT
CDR3 protein: CASSHLTGLGGNTIYF
D gene: -
clone size: once
V gene: TRBV4-1
J gene: TRBJ1-3

CDR3 DNA: TGCGCCAGCAGTCAATCAGAGTGCGGGAGGGCCGACGAGCAGTACTTC
CDR3 protein: CASSQSECGRADEQYF
D gene: TRBD2
clone size: -
V gene: TRBV23-1
J gene: TRBJ2-7

CDR3 DNA: TGTGCCAGCAGCGTGGGACAGGGGGCCTTGTGGCAAGAGACCCAGTACTTC
CDR3 protein: CASSVGQGALWQETQYF
D gene: TRBD1
clone size: -
V gene: TRBV9
J gene: TRBJ2-5

CDR3 DNA: TGTGCCAGCAGTTTAGGACAGGGGGAAGAGACCCAGTACTTC
CDR3 protein: CASSLGQGEETQYF
D gene: TRBD1
clone size: -
V gene: TRBV27
J gene: TRBJ2-5

CDR3 DNA: TGCGCCAGCAGCTTTCGAGGGAGGAGCACAGATACGCAGTATTTT
CDR3 protein: CASSFRGRSTDTQYF
D gene: -
clone size: -
V gene: TRBV5-4
J gene: TRBJ2-3

CDR3 DNA: TGCGCCAGCAGCCAAGATCCCCCCTGGGGGGTGAACACTGAAGCTTTCTTT
CDR3 protein: CASSQDPPWGVNTEAFF
D gene: -
clone size: -
V gene: TRBV4-1
J gene: TRBJ1-1

CDR3 DNA: TGTGCCAGCAGCTTGGTCTTCGACAGGGAGTATGGCTACACCTTC
CDR3 protein: CASSLVFDREYGYTF
D gene: TRBD1
clone size: once
V gene: TRBV5-6
J gene: TRBJ1-2

CDR3 DNA: TGTGCCAGCAGCTTAGGGTTGATCGCCCGGGGGTTCTTC
CDR3 protein: CASSLGLIARGFF
D gene: -
clone size: -
V gene: TRBV7-8
J gene: TRBJ2-1

CDR3 DNA: TGTGCCAGCAGTGGGGGGACGAGTGAGCAGTTCTTC
CDR3 protein: CASSGGTSEQFF
D gene: -
clone size: -
V gene: TRBV27
J gene: TRBJ2-1

CDR3 DNA: TGTGCCAGCAGTTACGGACAATCCTACGAGCAGTACTTC
CDR3 protein: CASSYGQSYEQYF
D gene: -
clone size: -
V gene: TRBV27
J gene: TRBJ2-7

CDR3 DNA: TGTGCCAGTAGTATCACTAGCGGGGGCTACGAGCAGTACTTC
CDR3 protein: CASSITSGGYEQYF
D gene: TRBD2
clone size: -
V gene: TRBV19
J gene: TRBJ2-7

CDR3 DNA: TGTGCCAGCAGCGCTAGCGGGGGTTCCTACGAGCAGTACTTC
CDR3 protein: CASSASGGSYEQYF
D gene: TRBD2
clone size: -
V gene: TRBV7-6
J gene: TRBJ2-7

CDR3 DNA: TGTGCCAGCAGTGGCGAAGAGACCCAGTACTTC
CDR3 protein: CASSGEETQYF
D gene: -
clone size: -
V gene: TRBV25-1
J gene: TRBJ2-5

CDR3 DNA: TGTGCCAGCAGCCCTGACAGCTACGAGACCTCCTACGAGCAGTACTTC
CDR3 protein: CASSPDSYETSYEQYF
D gene: -
clone size: -
V gene: TRBV7-2
J gene: TRBJ2-7

CDR3 DNA: TGTGCCAGCAGCCCTCTGGGACAGGGGCTTCATGACACTGAAGCTTTCTTT
CDR3 protein: CASSPLGQGLHDTEAFF
D gene: TRBD1
clone size: -
V gene: TRBV14
J gene: TRBJ1-1

CDR3 DNA: TGTGCCAGCAGTCTACTAGGGGGCTGGGGAGAGACCCAGTACTTC
CDR3 protein: CASSLLGGWGETQYF
D gene: TRBD1
clone size: -
V gene: TRBV6-5
J gene: TRBJ2-5

CDR3 DNA: TGTGCCAGTAGTATTGGGCAGGGCGTTGTCGATGAGCAGTTCTTC
CDR3 protein: CASSIGQGVVDEQFF
D gene: -
clone size: -
V gene: TRBV19
J gene: TRBJ2-1

CDR3 DNA: TGTGCCAGCAGCCCAGGGTTGAACGAGCAGTACTTC
CDR3 protein: CASSPGLNEQYF
D gene: -
clone size: once
V gene: TRBV7-9
J gene: TRBJ2-7

CDR3 DNA: TGTGCCAGCAGTGAACGGGACTTGAGCACAGATACGCAGTATTTT
CDR3 protein: CASSERDLSTDTQYF
D gene: -
clone size: -
V gene: TRBV2
J gene: TRBJ2-3

CDR3 DNA: TGTGCCAGCAGCTTAGCGCCCAGCGGGGGGTTCCAAGAGACCCAGTACTTC
CDR3 protein: CASSLAPSGGFQETQYF
D gene: TRBD2
clone size: -
V gene: TRBV7-8
J gene: TRBJ2-5

CDR3 DNA: TGTGCCAGCAGCCAAATGGGGACAATATTGGGGGATGGCTACACCTTC
CDR3 protein: CASSQMGTILGDGYTF
D gene: -
clone size: -
V gene: TRBV7-8
J gene: TRBJ1-2

CDR3 DNA: TGCAGCGTTGGTACAGGGGTGGATAACTATGGCTACACCTTC
CDR3 protein: CSVGTGVDNYGYTF
D gene: TRBD1
clone size: -
V gene: TRBV29-1
J gene: TRBJ1-2

CDR3 DNA: TGTGCCAGCAGCCCCCTTGGACAGGGTATGAACACTGAAGCTTTCTTT
CDR3 protein: CASSPLGQGMNTEAFF
D gene: TRBD1
clone size: -
V gene: TRBV4-2
J gene: TRBJ1-1

CDR3 DNA: TGCAGCGTTTTGACAGGACTCTACAATGAGCAGTTCTTC
CDR3 protein: CSVLTGLYNEQFF
D gene: -
clone size: -
V gene: TRBV29-1
J gene: TRBJ2-1

CDR3 DNA: TGCGCCAGCAGCCAAGGACTAGCGGGAACGAGGGAGCAGTACTTC
CDR3 protein: CASSQGLAGTREQYF
D gene: TRBD2
clone size: -
V gene: TRBV10-1
J gene: TRBJ2-7